The present entry profiles one T cell receptor beta chain with its context. Germline V gene lookup returns CDR1 SGHVS and CDR2 FQNEAQ. The CDR3 is made up of 17 amino acids. Deletions cut 2 bases from V and 0 bases from J, with 13 bases between. This record belongs to a study of glioma-infiltrating T cells after dendritic cell vaccination. The table came from immunoSEQ multiplex PCR; TCRdb's copy has only in-frame clones and leaves some out. The sample holds around 58,000 clones, approximately 85% seen once. The sequencing here drew on blood, taken before dendritic cell vaccination. This clonotype originated in a human donor with glioblastoma. The rearrangement links TRBV7-8 to TRBJ2-2; D is unresolved. CDR3 coding DNA: TGTGCCAGCAGCTTATCCAATGGCATAACGAACACCGGGGAGCTGTTTTTT. It encodes CASSLSNGITNTGELFF.